This passage covers 13 T cell receptor beta chains from one sample sequenced in a study of T-cell memory formation after mild COVID-19. TCRdb analysed the 5' RACE reads with MiXCR anew, one entry per CDR3 protein. The sample shows about 210,000 distinct CDR3 sequences, about 11% of them seen only once. Sequenced sample: PBMCs or a T cell subset sorted from them (not recorded which). These receptors originate from a man aged 18 to 35 who had mild COVID-19 (a few samples of this study predate the infection). Cell type and time point are not known.

This clonotype has only a few counts. The chain links TRBV5-5 to TRBJ1-5; no clear D gene. V was cut by 5 bases and J by 3 bases, with 12 bases left in between. Germline V lookup: CDR1 SGHKS, CDR2 YYEKEE (reference sequence). The CDR3 length is 14 residues. The CDR3 sequence is CASSLSTDNQPQHF. The CDR3 DNA reads TGTGCCAGCAGTTTGAGCACGGACAATCAGCCCCAGCATTTT. The full variable domain, with the rest looked up from reference TRBV5-5 and TRBJ1-5, is DAGVTQSPTHLIKTRGQQVTLRCSPISGHKSVSWYQQVLGQGPQFIFQYYEKEERGRGNFPDRFSARQFPNYSSELNVNALLLGDSALYLCASSLSTDNQPQHFGDGTRLSIL.

There are many counts of this clonotype. The chain couples TRBV7-2 to TRBJ1-2; TRBD1 matches at 8 bases. Germline V CDR1 and CDR2: SGHTA, FQGNSA. The V and J ends lost 4 bases and 4 bases, in that order; junction bases with no gene match: 11. The CDR3 covers 16 residues. CDR3 loop: CASSSPLGTGGYGYTF. CDR3 nucleotide sequence: TGTGCCAGCAGCTCTCCCCTCGGAACAGGGGGCTATGGCTACACCTTC.

This clonotype has only a few counts. The V gene is TRBV5-1, the J gene TRBJ2-1; perhaps TRBD1 as D (5 bases). This CDR3 is 13 amino acids long. Germline CDR1 SGHRS, CDR2 YFSETQ. Trimming removed 7 bases from V and 8 bases from J, with 16 bases in between. This chain's CDR3 is CASRPLGQDEQFF. Written as DNA, the CDR3 is TGCGCCAGCCGGCCCTTGGGGCAGGATGAGCAGTTCTTC.

The rearrangement uses TRBV7-2 and TRBJ2-5; 7 nucleotides agree with TRBD2. The CDR3 consists of 16 residues. Germline V gives CDR1 SGHTA, CDR2 FQGNSA. Germline trimming cut 1 base from V and 5 bases from J; bases unmatched to any gene: 10. The CDR3 reads CASSLGLHGGLETQYF. The CDR3 region has the DNA TGTGCCAGCAGCTTAGGTCTCCACGGGGGGTTGGAGACCCAGTACTTC.

This chain joins TRBV7-9 and TRBJ2-5, with unresolved D. With 2 bases removed from V and 1 base from J, the gap between germline ends came to 8 bases. The germline V gene has CDR1 SEHNR and CDR2 FQNEAQ (reference sequence). The CDR3 has 14 amino acids. CDR3 DNA: TGTGCCAGCAGCTTACCCCTGATCCAAGAGACCCAGTACTTC. Its translation is CASSLPLIQETQYF.

The chain is built from TRBV20-1 and TRBJ2-1, with 12 bases fitting TRBD2. The CDR3 contains 16 residues. The germline V gene has CDR1 DFQATT and CDR2 SNEGSKA (reference sequence). V dropped 5 bases and J dropped 7; count of bases not matched to a gene: 12. The CDR3 DNA reads TGCAGTGCTCAAATTCTAGCGGGGGGGCCTCGTAATGAGCAGTTCTTC. As protein: CSAQILAGGPRNEQFF.

This chain joins TRBV4-2 and TRBJ2-1; a weak D match, TRBD1 (5 bases). The CDR3 consists of 14 residues. The V gene lost 1 base and the J gene lost 7 bases, with 11 bases spanning the gap. Germline CDR1 reads LGHNA; CDR2 reads YNFKEQ. CDR3 residues: CASSQGAGRNEQFF. The DNA of the CDR3 is TGTGCCAGCAGCCAAGGCGCAGGGCGAAATGAGCAGTTCTTC.

This clonotype has just a few counts. V usage is TRBV7-9 and J usage is TRBJ1-4; D not resolved. The CDR3 has 12 amino acids. V shed 10 bases and J shed 5 bases, with 11 bases lying between them. CDR1 and CDR2 from the germline V gene are SEHNR and FQNEAQ (reference sequence). This CDR3 is CATSRVNEKLFF. CDR3 nucleotide sequence: TGTGCCACCTCCCGGGTGAATGAAAAACTGTTTTTT.

This clonotype was detected only a few times. The rearrangement joins TRBV7-9 to TRBJ2-7; D perhaps matches TRBD2 (5 bases). The germline V gene encodes CDR1 SEHNR and CDR2 FQNEAQ (reference sequence). Deletions cut 11 bases from V and 0 bases from J, with 17 bases between. This CDR3 has 14 residues. The CDR3 here is CAVGRGILSYEQYV. CDR3 nucleotide sequence: TGTGCCGTGGGCCGGGGAATACTCTCCTACGAGCAGTACGTC.

The rearrangement joins TRBV7-9 to TRBJ1-6; D possibly corresponds to TRBD1 (5 bases). V lost 5 bases to trimming and J lost 8 bases, with 10 bases between them. The germline V gene has CDR1 SEHNR and CDR2 FQNEAQ (reference sequence). This CDR3 contains 13 residues. The CDR3 spells CASSEAGDSPLHF. In nucleotides, the CDR3 is TGTGCCAGCAGCGAAGCGGGGGATTCACCCCTCCACTTT.

This chain uses TRBV30 with TRBJ2-3; 10 bases line up with TRBD2. The junction had 8 bases not matched to a gene; V was cut back by 0 bases and J by 8 bases. The germline gives CDR1 GTSNPN, CDR2 SVGIG (reference sequence). The CDR3 contains 15 residues. The CDR3 nucleotides read TGTGCCTGGAGTGTTCTTAGGCTAGCGGGGGTTACGCAGTATTTT. As protein: CAWSVLRLAGVTQYF. The full variable domain, with the rest looked up from reference TRBV30 and TRBJ2-3, is SQTIHQWPATLVQPVGSPLSLECTVEGTSNPNLYWYRQAAGRGLQLLFYSVGIGQISSEVPQNLSASRPQDRQFILSSKKLLLSDSGFYLCAWSVLRLAGVTQYFGPGTRLTVL.

The genes are TRBV4-3 and TRBJ2-2, with TRBD2 identical over 7 bases. The J segment lost 0 bases and the V segment lost 3 bases, leaving 4 bases of the junction unmatched. CDR1 and CDR2 from the germline V gene are LGHNA and YSLEER. The CDR3 contains 16 residues. Here the CDR3 reads CASSQTSPTNTGELFF. As DNA, the CDR3 is TGCGCCAGCAGCCAGACTAGCCCAACGAACACCGGGGAGCTGTTTTTT.

The CDR3 loop is CASSIGDYRYEQYV. The CDR3 DNA follows: TGTGCCAGCAGCATTGGGGACTACCGCTACGAGCAGTACGTC. The chain has TRBV5-5 and TRBJ2-7, with 7 bases that match TRBD2. Trimming cost V 4 bases and J 3 bases; bases outside gene matches: 7. CDR1 and CDR2 from the germline V gene are SGHKS and YYEKEE (reference sequence). The length of the CDR3 is 14 residues.